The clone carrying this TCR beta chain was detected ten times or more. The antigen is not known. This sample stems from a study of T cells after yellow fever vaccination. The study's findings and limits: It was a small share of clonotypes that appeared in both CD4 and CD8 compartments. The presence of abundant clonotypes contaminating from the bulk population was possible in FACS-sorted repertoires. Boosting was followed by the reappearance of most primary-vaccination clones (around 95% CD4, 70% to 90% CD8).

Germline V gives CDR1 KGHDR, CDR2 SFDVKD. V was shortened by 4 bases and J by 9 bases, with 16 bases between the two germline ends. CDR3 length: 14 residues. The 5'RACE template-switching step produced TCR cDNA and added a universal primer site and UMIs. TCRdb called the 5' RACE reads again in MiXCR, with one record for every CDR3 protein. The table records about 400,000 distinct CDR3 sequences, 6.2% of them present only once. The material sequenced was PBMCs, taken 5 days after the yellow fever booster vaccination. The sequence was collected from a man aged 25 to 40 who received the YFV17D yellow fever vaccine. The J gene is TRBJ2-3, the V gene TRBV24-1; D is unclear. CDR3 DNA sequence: TGTGCCACCAGTGACCCCGTCCCGGCGGCCACGCAGTATTTT. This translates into CATSDPVPAATQYF.